The TCR beta chain described here comes from a study of CD8+ T cells in alopecia areata. Study information: Tofacitinib exposure lasted 6 to 18 months, followed by 6 months off drug. The study's findings and limits: It was lesional scalp, especially alopecia totalis/universalis, that showed higher clonality than normal scalp. Normal skin's resident alphabeta T cells are also sequenced in scalp samples.

This clone was counted a few times. No antigen is known for it. Obtained from alopecia areata patients were lesional scalp punch biopsies along with peripheral blood. V was trimmed by 0 bases and J by 0 bases, leaving 9 bases between them. This CDR3 comprises 14 residues. Germline CDR1 reads GTSNPN; CDR2 reads SVGIG (reference sequence). Following extraction, RNA underwent reverse transcription to cDNA, which served as the sequencing template. Repertoires were generated with immunoSEQ multiplex PCR, while TCRdb's copy carries only in-frame clones and drops some. The sample shows around 140,000 clones, 45% to 60% of them seen only once.

The material sequenced was CD4+ T cells sorted from blood, taken at week 0. The chain employs TRBV30 and TRBJ2-7; D is unclear. The sequence came from a human donor with alopecia areata. The CDR3 nucleotides read TGTGCCTGGAGTGTTAGCAGTCACTCCTACGAGCAGTACTTC. This gives the protein CAWSVSSHSYEQYF.